This entry features one T cell receptor beta chain sequence. Its specificity is not known. The sample comes from a study of T cells after yellow fever vaccination. Study-wide results and caveats: Repertoires obtained by FACS sorting could include abundant clonotypes that entered as contaminants from the bulk population.

TCRdb re-derived calls from the 5' RACE reads in MiXCR, one entry per CDR3 protein. The sample consists of 400,000 to 650,000 distinct CDR3 sequences, less than 25% of them appearing once. The length of the CDR3 is 14 residues. Per germline, CDR1 DFQATT and CDR2 SNEGSKA (reference sequence). V lost 6 bases and J 4 bases, leaving 18 bases between the germline ends. This chain joins TRBV20-1 and TRBJ1-1; the D gene is possibly TRBD1 (6 bases). The source of this sequence is a man younger than 35 who received the YFV17D yellow fever vaccine. The sample in question was PBMCs, obtained roughly 20 days after the first yellow fever vaccination. The DNA of the CDR3 is TGCAGTGCCCCCCGGAGGGGGGGGAGCACTGAAGCTTTCTTT. The encoded protein is CSAPRRGGSTEAFF.